Below are 28 T cell receptor beta chains sequenced from a single sample in a study of blood T cell repertoires in COVID-19. The table came from immunoSEQ multiplex PCR; TCRdb's copy has only in-frame clones and leaves some out. The sample includes more than 50,000 clones, roughly 68% of them seen just once. Sequenced sample: peripheral blood. All receptors come from a woman aged 80 or over with acute or convalescent COVID-19.

This rearrangement joins TRBV19 to TRBJ1-1; D ambiguous. The V end lost 8 bases, the J end lost 3 bases, and 13 bases lay between the germline ends. This CDR3 comprises 13 residues. Germline V CDR1 and CDR2: LNHDA, SQIVND (reference sequence). The CDR3 coding sequence is TGTGCCAGTGGTCCAAATCGGGACACTGAAGCTTTCTTT. Translated: CASGPNRDTEAFF.

V gene TRBV7-2 combines with J gene TRBJ2-5, with 7 bases lining up with TRBD1. V shed 1 base, J shed 5 bases, and the junction held 10 bases outside the gene matches. The CDR3 totals 16 residues. CDR1 and CDR2 (germline): SGHTA, FQGNSA. CDR3 loop: CASSLEGHRGWETQYF. In DNA, the CDR3 is TGTGCCAGCAGCTTAGAGGGCCACAGGGGTTGGGAGACCCAGTACTTC. The entire variable domain, with the rest obtained from reference TRBV7-2 and TRBJ2-5, is as follows: GAGVSQSPSNKVTEKGKDVELRCDPISGHTALYWYRQSLGQGLEFLIYFQGNSAPDKSGLPSDRFSAERTGGSVSTLTIQRTQQEDSAVYLCASSLEGHRGWETQYFGPGTRLLVL.

This chain links TRBV6-5 with TRBJ1-1; weak D call: TRBD1 (5 bases). V lost 0 bases, J lost 1 base, and 6 bases lay in between. Germline CDR1 MNHEY, CDR2 SVGAGI. The CDR3 sequence is 14 residues long. The CDR3 coding sequence is TGTGCCAGCAGTTACTCGCAGGGGAACACTGAAGCTTTCTTT. Amino acid sequence: CASSYSQGNTEAFF.

The gene calls are TRBV4-2 and TRBJ1-4, with D uncertain. The CDR3 is made up of 15 amino acids. The germline CDR1 and CDR2 sequences are LGHNA and YNFKEQ. Trimming shortened V by 4 bases and J by 0 bases, and 9 bases separated the two germline ends. CDR3 protein: CASSPYTTTNEKLFF. Here the CDR3 DNA reads TGTGCCAGCAGCCCATACACCACAACTAATGAAAAACTGTTTTTT.

Only a few counts were recorded for this clone. The V call is TRBV5-1, the J call TRBJ2-7, with 8 bases matching TRBD2. Germline-derived CDR1 and CDR2 are SGHRS and YFSETQ. The CDR3 runs 16 residues. V gave up 2 bases and J gave up 5 bases; unmatched junction bases: 12. CDR3 protein: CASSFGAGGPYDEQYF. For the CDR3, the DNA is TGCGCCAGCAGCTTTGGCGCGGGAGGACCATACGACGAGCAGTACTTC.

The chain uses TRBV3-1 (or the pseudogene TRBV3-2) and TRBJ1-4, with D hard to call. V lost 4 bases and J 4 bases, leaving 4 bases between the germline ends. The germline CDR1 and CDR2 sequences are LGHDT and YNNKEL (reference sequence). CDR3 length equals 12 residues. This chain's CDR3 is CASSPLNEKLFF. CDR3 DNA: TGTGCCAGCAGCCCTCTTAATGAAAAACTGTTTTTT.

The rearrangement links TRBV21-1 to TRBJ2-1; TRBD2 is taken as the D call from the table, unchecked against the DNA. TRBV21-1 is designated a pseudogene. The CDR3 is 13 amino acids. The DNA of the CDR3 is TGTGCCAGAAGCGGGAGGGCCCTCAATGAGCAGTTCTTC. Its protein is CARSGRALNEQFF.

This clone was counted between two and nine times. The chain uses TRBV9 and TRBJ2-7; 8 bases fit TRBD1. The ends lost 0 bases at V and 2 bases at J; junction bases unmatched: 1. CDR3 length equals 14 residues. Germline V gene data show CDR1 as SGDLS and CDR2 as YYNGEE. DNA of the CDR3: TGTGCCAGCAGCGTAGGACAGGGGCCCTACGAGCAGTACTTC. Amino acids: CASSVGQGPYEQYF.

The V gene is TRBV6-6, the J gene TRBJ1-2; no clear D. The CDR3 is 16 residues long. V shed 2 bases and J shed 2 bases, with 15 bases lying between them. Germline CDR1 is MNHNY and CDR2 is SVGAGI (reference sequence). CDR3 sequence reads: CASSYTGGRVNYGYTF. CDR3 in DNA: TGTGCCAGCAGTTACACGGGAGGGAGAGTGAACTATGGCTACACCTTC.

This chain connects TRBV5-1 to TRBJ2-7, with 12 positions matching TRBD1. Trimming at V came to 0 bases and at J to 0 bases, leaving 7 bases not matched to a gene. Germline V CDR1 and CDR2: SGHRS, YFSETQ. The CDR3 length is 18 residues. The CDR3 coding sequence is TGCGCCAGCAGCTTGGGGGGACAGGGGGCCGGCAGCTCCTACGAGCAGTACTTC. Translation: CASSLGGQGAGSSYEQYF.

This clone was seen a handful of times. This chain links TRBV28 with TRBJ1-2; possible D gene TRBD1, 6 bases. This CDR3 contains 15 residues. CDR1 and CDR2 from the germline V gene are MDHEN and SYDVKM. The germline V and J ends were trimmed by 7 bases and 0 bases, with 15 bases remaining between them. CDR3 amino acids: CASTARGGSNYGYTF. The CDR3 nucleotides are TGTGCCAGCACCGCAAGGGGGGGTTCTAACTATGGCTACACCTTC.

This clone appeared many times. The rearrangement joins TRBV28 to TRBJ2-3, with TRBD2 matching over 9 bases. This CDR3 has 15 residues. V gave up 6 bases and J gave up 0 bases; unmatched junction bases: 4. Germline assignment: CDR1 MDHEN and CDR2 SYDVKM. CDR3 coding DNA: TGTGCCAGCAGCCCTAGCGGGAAGAGCACAGATACGCAGTATTTT. Its translation is CASSPSGKSTDTQYF. The full variable domain, completed using reference TRBV28 and TRBJ2-3, is DVKVTQSSRYLVKRTGEKVFLECVQDMDHENMFWYRQDPGLGLRLIYFSYDVKMKEKGDIPEGYSVSREKKERFSLILESASTNQTSMYLCASSPSGKSTDTQYFGPGTRLTVL.

The chain combines TRBV5-1 with TRBJ2-1; TRBD1 aligns across 10 bases. The CDR3 covers 15 residues. From germline, CDR1 is SGHRS and CDR2 YFSETQ. The V gene end was trimmed by 4 bases and the J gene end by 9 bases; junction bases not matched to a gene: 10. The CDR3 DNA reads TGCGCCAGCAGCCCGGAGACAGGGGGCTTCCGTGAGCAGTTCTTC. It encodes CASSPETGGFREQFF.

J is TRBJ1-1 and V is TRBV7-9; D is unresolved. V was clipped by 3 bases and J by 2 bases, with 7 bases between them. The germline V gene encodes CDR1 SEHNR and CDR2 FQNEAQ (reference sequence). The CDR3 covers 13 residues. In nucleotides, the CDR3 is TGTGCCAGCAGCTTTGCCAGAAACACTGAAGCTTTCTTT. This gives the protein CASSFARNTEAFF.

The CDR3 region is CASSRRQGDTEAFF. The CDR3 coding sequence is TGTGCCAGCAGCCGTAGACAGGGGGACACTGAAGCTTTCTTT. The J gene is TRBJ1-1, the V gene TRBV11-3; 9 bases line up with TRBD1. The CDR3 consists of 14 residues. Trimming at V came to 5 bases and at J to 3 bases, leaving 4 bases not matched to a gene. Germline CDR1 is SGHNT and CDR2 is YENEEA.

Remarks on this clone: It is likely a read error, because the conserved phenylalanine at the end of the CDR3 is missing. The DNA is omitted, as the CDR3 cannot be located on it reliably, and the CDR3 follows TCRdb's listing. The gene calls are TRBV10-3 and TRBJ2-7; TRBD1, as called in the table, went unchecked against the DNA. CDR1 and CDR2 (germline): ENHRY, SYGVKD. The CDR3 spans 12 residues, counting both ends. This CDR3 reads CAISESSGQVAI.

This sequence joins TRBV14 and TRBJ2-3; TRBD2 matches 13 bases. Germline assignment: CDR1 SGHDN and CDR2 FVKESK. CDR3 size: 18 residues. The trim removed 4 bases at V and 4 bases at J, leaving 11 bases unmatched. CDR3 amino acids: CASSPLVRTSGRPDTQYF. CDR3 nucleotides: TGTGCCAGCAGCCCGCTAGTAAGGACTAGCGGGAGACCAGATACGCAGTATTTT.

This sequence joins TRBV11-1 and TRBJ1-2, with D possibly being TRBD1 (5 bases). The germline CDR1 and CDR2 sequences are SGHAT and FQDESV (reference sequence). The germline V and J ends were trimmed by 5 bases and 9 bases, with 13 bases remaining between them. This CDR3 is 12 amino acids long. CDR3 in DNA: TGTGCCAGCAGCCCCCCGGAGGGGAGCTACACCTTC. Translated: CASSPPEGSYTF. The full variable domain, with the rest looked up from reference TRBV11-1 and TRBJ1-2, is EAEVAQSPRYKITEKSQAVAFWCDPISGHATLYWYRQILGQGPELLVQFQDESVVDDSQLPKDRFSAERLKGVDSTLKIQPAELGDSAMYLCASSPPEGSYTFGSGTRLTVV.

This clone appeared a single time. This chain connects TRBV4-1 to TRBJ2-7, with a possible D match to TRBD1 (6 bases). The germline gives CDR1 MGHRA, CDR2 YSYEKL. V gave up 1 base and J gave up 7 bases, with 17 bases separating them. The CDR3 sequence is 15 residues long. The CDR3 nucleotides are TGCGCCAGCAGCCAAGGGATCACAGGGCTCACTGAGCAGTACTTC. This translates into CASSQGITGLTEQYF.

The rearrangement links TRBV9 to TRBJ1-4, with a possible D match to TRBD1 (6 bases). This CDR3 region has 16 residues. V shed 3 bases and J shed 5 bases, with 17 bases lying between them. Germline V gene data show CDR1 as SGDLS and CDR2 as YYNGEE. As DNA, the CDR3 is TGTGCCAGCAGCGGACCCCCCGGACAGCGCAATGAAAAACTGTTTTTT. Translating gives CASSGPPGQRNEKLFF.

The chain uses TRBV29-1 and TRBJ1-1; the match to TRBD1 covers 9 bases. Per germline, CDR1 SQVTM and CDR2 ANQGSEA. This CDR3 spans 11 amino acids. CDR3 sequence (DNA): TGCAGTGTGGACAGGGGTACTGAAGCTTTCTTT. Amino acid sequence: CSVDRGTEAFF.

CDR3 amino acids: CASGTGVGYEKLFF. Written as DNA, the CDR3 is TGTGCCAGCGGGACAGGGGTGGGTTATGAAAAACTGTTTTTT. The V and J genes are TRBV10-3 and TRBJ1-4; TRBD1 agrees at 10 bases. V trimming: 10 bases; J trimming: 6 bases; junction bases outside the gene matches: 8. The CDR3 is made up of 14 amino acids. Germline V gene sequence: CDR1 ENHRY, CDR2 SYGVKD.

This rearrangement joins TRBV2 to TRBJ2-3; 9 bases are a match to TRBD2. The V and J ends lost 3 bases and 2 bases, in that order; junction bases with no gene match: 9. CDR1 and CDR2 (germline): SNHLY, FYNNEI. CDR3 length equals 17 residues. As DNA, the CDR3 is TGTGCCAGCAGTGAGTTCCCCCCGGGACTAGCCACAGATACGCAGTATTTT. Amino acid sequence: CASSEFPPGLATDTQYF.

By frequency in the sample, this clone is medium-sized. The V call is TRBV5-6, the J call TRBJ2-7, with a possible D match to TRBD1 (6 bases). This CDR3 region has 12 residues. The ends were cut back, 6 bases at V and 4 bases at J, with 11 bases in the middle. Germline V gene sequence: CDR1 SGHDT, CDR2 YYEEEE. CDR3 sequence (DNA): TGTGCCAGCACTCAAGGACAGTACGAGCAGTACTTC. Translating gives CASTQGQYEQYF.

The chain couples TRBV7-2 to TRBJ1-1; 9 bases are shared with TRBD1. The length of the CDR3 is 14 residues. The germline V gene encodes CDR1 SGHTA and CDR2 FQGNSA. Trimming cost V 5 bases and J 4 bases; bases outside gene matches: 5. In nucleotides, the CDR3 is TGTGCCAGCAGCGGACAGGGGCCCGGCACTGAAGCTTTCTTT. Translation: CASSGQGPGTEAFF.

This chain joins TRBV15 and TRBJ1-6; 9 bases align to TRBD1. From germline, CDR1 is LNHNV and CDR2 YYDKDF (reference sequence). The CDR3 has 17 amino acids. With V trimmed by 2 bases and J by 2 bases, 4 bases remained unmatched. This chain's CDR3 is CATSRSGTGPYNSPLHF. The CDR3 DNA follows: TGTGCCACCAGCAGATCTGGGACAGGGCCCTATAATTCACCCCTCCACTTT.

The chain has TRBV21-1 and TRBJ2-7; the D call TRBD1 from the table was never checked on the DNA. TRBV21-1 is reported as a pseudogene. This CDR3 is built from 16 residues. In DNA, the CDR3 is TGTGCCAGCAGCGAGCTTTGGGGCGGACACTCCTACGAGCAGTACTTC. Protein product: CASSELWGGHSYEQYF.

This sequence joins TRBV6-7 and TRBJ2-7; 9 bases align to TRBD1. TRBV6-7 is given ORF status, its function remaining uncertain. V shed 4 bases, J shed 4 bases, and the junction held 8 bases outside the gene matches. This CDR3 has 15 amino acids. CDR3 bases: TGTGCCAGCAGTTCCACCGGGACAGGGTCTTACGAGCAGTACTTC. Translating gives CASSSTGTGSYEQYF.